This T cell receptor beta chain stems from a study of blood T cell repertoires in COVID-19. Generated by immunoSEQ multiplex PCR, the TCRdb table keeps only in-frame clones and is missing some. This table has 230,000 or so clones, about 87% appearing once. CDR3 size: 12 residues. V shed 5 bases and J shed 8 bases, with 9 bases lying between them. Germline CDR1 and CDR2: MNHEY and SMNVEV (reference sequence). The origin of this receptor is a young woman who had recovered from COVID-19. Sequencing used PBMCs or T cells enriched from blood (not recorded which). J is TRBJ1-4 and V is TRBV27; D perhaps matches TRBD1 (6 bases). CDR3 bases: TGTGCCAGCAGTAACAGGGACGAAAAACTGTTTTTT. This sequence encodes CASSNRDEKLFF.